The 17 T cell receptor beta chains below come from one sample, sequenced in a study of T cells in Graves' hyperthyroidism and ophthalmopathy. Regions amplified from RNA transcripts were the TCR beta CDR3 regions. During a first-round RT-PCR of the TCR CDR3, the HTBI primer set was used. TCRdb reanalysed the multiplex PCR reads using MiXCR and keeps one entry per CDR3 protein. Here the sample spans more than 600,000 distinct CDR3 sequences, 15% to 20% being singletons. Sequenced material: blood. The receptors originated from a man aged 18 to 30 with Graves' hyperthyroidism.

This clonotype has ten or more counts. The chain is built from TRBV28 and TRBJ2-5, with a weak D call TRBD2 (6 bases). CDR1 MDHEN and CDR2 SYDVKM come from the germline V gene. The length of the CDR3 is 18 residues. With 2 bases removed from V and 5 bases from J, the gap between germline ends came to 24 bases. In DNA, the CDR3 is TGTGCCAGCAGTTTAATGGCCTCGAGGGGAGGCCCCAGGGAGACCCAGTACTTC. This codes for CASSLMASRGGPRETQYF.

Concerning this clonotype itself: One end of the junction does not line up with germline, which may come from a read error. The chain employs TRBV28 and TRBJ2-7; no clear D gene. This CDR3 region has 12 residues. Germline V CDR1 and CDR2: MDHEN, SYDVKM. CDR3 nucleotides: TGTGCCAGCAGCCAGACACTTTACGAGCAGTGCTTC. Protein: CASSQTLYEQCF.

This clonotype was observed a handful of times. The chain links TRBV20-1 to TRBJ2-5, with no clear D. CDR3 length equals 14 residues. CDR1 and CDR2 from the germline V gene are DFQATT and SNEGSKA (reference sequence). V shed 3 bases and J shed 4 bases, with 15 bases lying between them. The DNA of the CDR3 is TGCAGTGCTAGCGGTGGACCAAGACCAGAGACCCAGTACTTC. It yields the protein CSASGGPRPETQYF.

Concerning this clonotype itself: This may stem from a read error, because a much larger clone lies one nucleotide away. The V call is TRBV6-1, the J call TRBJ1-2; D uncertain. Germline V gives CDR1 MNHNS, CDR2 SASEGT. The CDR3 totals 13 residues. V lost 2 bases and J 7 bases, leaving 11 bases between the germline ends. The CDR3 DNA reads TGTGCCAGCAGTGAACAAACAGCCTGTGGCTACACCTTC. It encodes CASSEQTACGYTF.

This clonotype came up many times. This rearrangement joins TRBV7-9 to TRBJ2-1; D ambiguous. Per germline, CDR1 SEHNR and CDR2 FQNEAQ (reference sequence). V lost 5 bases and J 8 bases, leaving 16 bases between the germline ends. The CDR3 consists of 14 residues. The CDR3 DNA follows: TGTGCCAGCAGCCCTTGGGCCCTGGGCGATGAGCAGTTCTTC. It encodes CASSPWALGDEQFF.

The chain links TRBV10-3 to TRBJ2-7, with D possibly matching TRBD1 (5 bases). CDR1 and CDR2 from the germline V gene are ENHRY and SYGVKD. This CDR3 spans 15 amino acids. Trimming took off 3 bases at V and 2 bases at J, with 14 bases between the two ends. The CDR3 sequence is CAISDEGHTTYEQYF. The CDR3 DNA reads TGTGCCATCAGTGATGAAGGACATACCACCTACGAGCAGTACTTC.

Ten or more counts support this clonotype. The CDR3 loop reads CASSLGTYRGTQYF. The CDR3 nucleotides read TGTGCCAGCAGCTTAGGAACGTATCGAGGGACCCAGTACTTC. The gene calls are TRBV7-8 and TRBJ2-5; D is uncertain. This CDR3 is 14 amino acids long. Germline V gene lookup returns CDR1 SGHVS and CDR2 FQNEAQ. With 1 base removed from V and 7 bases from J, the gap between germline ends came to 13 bases.

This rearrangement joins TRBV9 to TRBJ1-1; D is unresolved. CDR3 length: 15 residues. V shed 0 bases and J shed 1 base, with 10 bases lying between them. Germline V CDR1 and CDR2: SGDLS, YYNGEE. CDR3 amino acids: CASSVGGGPNTEAFF. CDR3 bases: TGTGCCAGCAGCGTAGGCGGAGGGCCGAACACTGAAGCTTTCTTT.

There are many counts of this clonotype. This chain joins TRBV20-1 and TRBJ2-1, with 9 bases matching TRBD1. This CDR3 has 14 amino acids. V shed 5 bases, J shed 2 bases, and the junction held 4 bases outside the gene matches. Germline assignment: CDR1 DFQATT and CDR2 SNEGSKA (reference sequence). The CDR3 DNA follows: TGCAGTGCTCCCGGGACAGGGACCTACAATGAGCAGTTCTTC. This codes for CSAPGTGTYNEQFF.

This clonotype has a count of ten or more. Here the CDR3 reads CASSAGRRLSYEQYF. For the CDR3, the DNA is TGTGCCAGCAGCGCCGGGCGGCGGCTTTCCTACGAGCAGTACTTC. The gene calls are TRBV2 and TRBJ2-7; D is undetermined. The CDR3 runs 15 residues. Trimming shortened V by 6 bases and J by 1 base, and 16 bases separated the two germline ends. The germline V gene has CDR1 SNHLY and CDR2 FYNNEI.

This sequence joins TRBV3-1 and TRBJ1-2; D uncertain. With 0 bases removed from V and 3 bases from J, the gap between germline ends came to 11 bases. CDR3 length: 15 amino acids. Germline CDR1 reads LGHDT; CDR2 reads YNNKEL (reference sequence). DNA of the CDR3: TGTGCCAGCAGCCAAGATTGGACGGGCGACTATGGCTACACCTTC. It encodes CASSQDWTGDYGYTF.

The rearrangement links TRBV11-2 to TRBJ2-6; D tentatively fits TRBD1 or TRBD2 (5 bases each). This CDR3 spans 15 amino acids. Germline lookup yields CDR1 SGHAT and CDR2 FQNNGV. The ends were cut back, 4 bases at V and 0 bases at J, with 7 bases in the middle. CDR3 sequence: CASSYGTSGANVLTF. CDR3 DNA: TGTGCCAGCAGCTACGGGACCTCTGGGGCCAACGTCCTGACTTTC.

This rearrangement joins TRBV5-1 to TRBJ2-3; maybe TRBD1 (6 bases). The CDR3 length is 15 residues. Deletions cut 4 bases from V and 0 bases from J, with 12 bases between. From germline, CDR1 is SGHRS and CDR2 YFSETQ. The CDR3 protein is CASSPQQGSTDTQYF. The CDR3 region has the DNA TGCGCCAGCAGCCCACAACAGGGAAGCACAGATACGCAGTATTTT.

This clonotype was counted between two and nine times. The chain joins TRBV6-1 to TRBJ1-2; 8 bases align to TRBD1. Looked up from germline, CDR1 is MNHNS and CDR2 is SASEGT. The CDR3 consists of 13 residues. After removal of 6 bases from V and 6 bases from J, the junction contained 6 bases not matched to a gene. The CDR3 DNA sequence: TGTGCCAGCAGCCGACAGGGGATAGATGGCTACACCTTC. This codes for CASSRQGIDGYTF.

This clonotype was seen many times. CDR3 nucleotide sequence: TGTGCCAGCAGCGCCTCCCCGGGACTAGCGGGAGGGGAGACCCAGTACTTC. The encoded protein is CASSASPGLAGGETQYF. This rearrangement joins TRBV12-3 or TRBV12-4 to TRBJ2-5; 16 nucleotides line up with TRBD2. The V and J ends lost 6 bases and 5 bases, in that order; junction bases with no gene match: 9. The CDR3 is made up of 17 amino acids.

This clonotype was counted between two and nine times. In DNA, the CDR3 is TGCAGTGCAGCTTGGACTAGCGGGAGAGGGGAGCAGTACTTC. Its protein product is CSAAWTSGRGEQYF. The chain uses TRBV20-1 and TRBJ2-7; 13 nucleotides line up with TRBD2. V lost 6 bases to trimming and J lost 7 bases; unmatched junction nucleotides: 9. The CDR3 is made up of 14 amino acids. CDR1 is DFQATT, CDR2 SNEGSKA, per germline (reference sequence).

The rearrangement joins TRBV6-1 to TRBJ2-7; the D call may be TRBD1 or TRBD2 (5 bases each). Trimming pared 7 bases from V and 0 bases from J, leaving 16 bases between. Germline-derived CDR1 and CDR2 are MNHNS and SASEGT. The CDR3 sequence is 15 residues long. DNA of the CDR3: TGTGCCAGCAACCTCCCGGGACGGAGCTCCTACGAGCAGTACTTC. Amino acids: CASNLPGRSSYEQYF.